The rows below give T cell receptor beta chains drawn from one sample of a study of blood T cell repertoires in COVID-19. Some clones are missing from TCRdb's copy, which holds only in-frame ones; the method was immunoSEQ multiplex PCR. The data contain approximately 300,000 clones, 70% to 90% of them singletons. Sequences were obtained from peripheral blood. The receptors originated from a middle-aged woman with acute or convalescent COVID-19. Each CDR3 is given with its conserved first and last residue. A D gene is named only where the DNA matches it firmly. Only part of the rows carry a size: once, few, many, or a class if the clone is expanded.

>.|TRBV7-9|.|TRBJ1-5
TGTGCCAGCAGCTTAGCAGGGAGGTCCAATCAGCCCCAGCATTTT
CASSLAGRSNQPQHF
>.|TRBV19|TRBD2|TRBJ2-2
TGTGCCAGTAGTATCACTAGCGGGGGGTCCGGGGAGCTGTTTTTT
CASSITSGGSGELFF
>.|TRBV3-1/TRBV3-2|TRBD1|TRBJ1-3
TGTGCCAGCAGCCAAGGACAGGGGGCCATCTCTGGAAACACCATATATTTT
CASSQGQGAISGNTIYF
>.|TRBV29-1|.|TRBJ1-1
TGCAGCGTCCCAAGGGGCCTCACTGAAGCTTTCTTT
CSVPRGLTEAFF
>.|TRBV19|.|TRBJ1-5
TGTGCCAGTAGTTGGGGCCCCAATCAGCCCCAGCATTTT
CASSWGPNQPQHF
>once|TRBV6-4|.|TRBJ1-5
TGTGCCAGCAGTGAAAATTGGGGCGCTAGCAATCAGCCCCAGCATTTT
CASSENWGASNQPQHF
>.|TRBV27|TRBD2|TRBJ2-2
TGTGCCAGCAGCCCGGGGACTATCACCGGGGAGCTGTTTTTT
CASSPGTITGELFF
>.|TRBV11-2|TRBD2|TRBJ2-1
TGTGCCAGCAGCTTAGATCTAGGAAGCGGGGGGGCATGGAGTGAGCAGTTCTTC
CASSLDLGSGGAWSEQFF
>once|TRBV7-3|TRBD1|TRBJ1-2
TGTGCCAGCAGCCCCCTACAGGGGAGCTATGGCTACACCTTC
CASSPLQGSYGYTF
>.|TRBV6-2/TRBV6-3|.|TRBJ1-4
TGTGCCAGCAGTACCCCGGGGGGTGATGGTGAAAAACTGTTTTTT
CASSTPGGDGEKLFF
>.|TRBV5-4|.|TRBJ2-2
TGTGCCAGCAGCTTGGGACAGCCCGGGAGCGGGGAGCTGTTTTTT
CASSLGQPGSGELFF
>.|TRBV5-1|TRBD1|TRBJ1-2
TGCGCCAGCAGGGGACAGGGGGCGCAGAGCTATGGCTACACCTTC
CASRGQGAQSYGYTF
>.|TRBV7-2|TRBD2|TRBJ2-3
TGTGCCAGCAGCTTGGGACTAGCGGGGCGCAGCACAGATACGCAGTATTTT
CASSLGLAGRSTDTQYF
>once|TRBV7-3|TRBD1|TRBJ1-1
TGTGCCAGCAGCCTGACAGGGGGCACTGAAGCTTTCTTT
CASSLTGGTEAFF
>.|TRBV19|TRBD1|TRBJ2-1
TGTGCCATCGGGTCCGGGACAGGACTTGTCTTCGGTGAGCAGTTCTTC
CAIGSGTGLVFGEQFF